This paragraph reports one TCR beta chain. V was shortened by 1 base and J by 5 bases, with 2 bases between the two germline ends. The CDR3 is 12 residues long. The germline V gene encodes CDR1 KGHSH and CDR2 LQKENI. The sample originates from a study of radiotherapy plus CTLA-4 blockade in lung cancer. Libraries were prepared by immunoSEQ multiplex PCR; TCRdb keeps only in-frame clonotypes and omits some of them. The sample contains about 87,000 clones, around 87% of which appear only once. The receptor was derived from a human donor with non-small cell lung cancer that progressed on radiotherapy plus ipilimumab. Sequencing used peripheral blood, obtained from a patient treated with radiotherapy plus ipilimumab. The chain combines TRBV18 with TRBJ2-2; no clear D gene. The CDR3: CASSPRTGELFF. CDR3 DNA: TGTGCCAGCTCACCACGAACCGGGGAGCTGTTTTTT.